The T cell receptor (beta chain) under discussion was sequenced for a study of T-cell reconstitution after alpha-beta-depleted transplantation in children. This clonotype was detected many times. TCRbeta library construction was performed incorporating unique molecular identifiers. TCRdb used MiXCR to reprocess the PCR reads, holding one entry per CDR3 protein. The sample comprises some 200,000 distinct CDR3 sequences, roughly 15% of which are singletons, and approximately 13% rests with the top ten. The germline V and J ends were trimmed by 4 bases and 0 bases, with 10 bases remaining between them. The CDR3 runs 15 residues. Germline assignment: CDR1 SQVTM and CDR2 ANQGSEA.

This clonotype originated in a human donor who donated a stem cell graft to a child with acute lymphoblastic leukemia. Material: PBMCs from the stem cell graft donor, obtained from the stem cell graft. The J gene is TRBJ2-6, the V gene TRBV29-1, with D perhaps TRBD1 (5 bases). The DNA of the CDR3 is TGCAGCGTTGGGGTAGGGGCCTCTGGGGCCAACGTCCTGACTTTC. It yields the protein CSVGVGASGANVLTF.